This entry lists 26 T cell receptor beta chains sequenced from one sample in a study of shared T cell receptors in the human thymus. Measured with immunoSEQ multiplex PCR; TCRdb has only the in-frame clones, and not every one. The sample has 500,000 to 550,000 clones, about 84% seen once; the top ten hold about 0.013%. These data are also associated with another study on human thymus T cells.

Sample: thymocytes. The receptor source for this set is a boy less than two years old with a congenital heart defect.

The V gene is TRBV19, the J gene TRBJ1-2; TRBD1 agrees at 9 bases. Germline V gene sequence: CDR1 LNHDA, CDR2 SQIVND (reference sequence). The CDR3 extends over 13 amino acids. J gave up 8 bases and V 6 bases, and 7 bases lay outside the gene matches. This chain's CDR3 is CASRRGTGRGYTF. The CDR3 bases are TGTGCCAGTAGGAGAGGGACAGGGAGAGGCTACACCTTC.

CDR3 protein: CASSNRTSGRALSYEQYF. The CDR3 DNA reads TGTGCCAGCAGCAACCGGACTAGCGGGAGGGCCTTGTCCTACGAGCAGTACTTC. The chain carries TRBV7-2 and TRBJ2-7, with 15 bases matching TRBD2. The CDR3 covers 18 residues. Germline values: CDR1 SGHTA, CDR2 FQGNSA. The J segment lost 1 base and the V segment lost 5 bases, leaving 9 bases of the junction unmatched.

This clone was recorded once. J is TRBJ1-2 and V is TRBV28; TRBD1 is a possible D gene (6 bases). The CDR3 length is 19 residues. Looked up from germline, CDR1 is MDHEN and CDR2 is SYDVKM. The V and J ends lost 6 bases and 0 bases respectively, with 26 bases between them. CDR3 in DNA: TGTGCCAGCAGAAACTACAGGGATCGGGAAAGGCGCTCTAACTATGGCTACACCTTC. It yields the protein CASRNYRDRERRSNYGYTF.

This chain connects TRBV19 to TRBJ2-7, with D maybe TRBD1 (6 bases). Germline loops: CDR1 LNHDA, CDR2 SQIVND (reference sequence). V lost 5 bases, J lost 2 bases, and 19 bases lay in between. The CDR3 sequence is 16 residues long. This chain's CDR3 is CASSPIPYRATYEQYF. CDR3 in DNA: TGTGCCAGTAGTCCTATCCCCTACAGGGCCACCTACGAGCAGTACTTC. Full variable domain (remainder filled in from reference TRBV19 and TRBJ2-7): DGGITQSPKYLFRKEGQNVTLSCEQNLNHDAMYWYRQDPGQGLRLIYYSQIVNDFQKGDIAEGYSVSREKKESFPLTVTSAQKNPTAFYLCASSPIPYRATYEQYFGPGTRLTVT.

The chain uses TRBV5-1 and TRBJ2-1; possible D gene TRBD2, 5 bases. Germline values: CDR1 SGHRS, CDR2 YFSETQ. The CDR3 is 17 residues long. Trimming left V 3 bases short and J 0 bases short, with 16 bases between. CDR3 amino acids: CASSWTRDTISYNEQFF. The CDR3, as DNA: TGCGCCAGCAGCTGGACCCGGGATACGATCTCCTACAATGAGCAGTTCTTC.

This chain connects TRBV5-4 to TRBJ2-3; the match to TRBD2 covers 7 bases. The junction had 7 bases not matched to a gene; V was cut back by 0 bases and J by 0 bases. This CDR3 is 17 amino acids long. Germline lookup yields CDR1 SGHNT and CDR2 YYREEE (reference sequence). The CDR3 region has the DNA TGTGCCAGCAGCTTGGAGCGGGACTCAACTAGCACAGATACGCAGTATTTT. Protein: CASSLERDSTSTDTQYF.

The chain joins TRBV4-1 to TRBJ2-1, with TRBD2 identical over 7 bases. V was clipped by 0 bases and J by 5 bases; unmatched bases: 10. The CDR3 sequence is 17 residues long. Germline V gene sequence: CDR1 MGHRA, CDR2 YSYEKL. This chain's CDR3 is CASSQDSREGRNNEQFF. CDR3 nucleotide sequence: TGCGCCAGCAGCCAAGATTCGAGGGAGGGCCGGAACAATGAGCAGTTCTTC.

This clone was counted between two and nine times. The rearrangement uses TRBV19 and TRBJ2-3; 8 positions match TRBD2. Germline-derived CDR1 and CDR2 are LNHDA and SQIVND (reference sequence). The CDR3 loop spans 16 amino acids. V trimming: 5 bases; J trimming: 2 bases; junction bases outside the gene matches: 9. The CDR3 DNA sequence: TGTGCCAGTAGTGCCTTACTAGCGGAGCCCACAGATACGCAGTATTTT. Protein product: CASSALLAEPTDTQYF.

This clone was counted once. V and J are TRBV28 and TRBJ2-7, with D possibly matching TRBD1 (6 bases). CDR3 length equals 14 residues. V shed 4 bases and J shed 4 bases, with 14 bases lying between them. Germline assignment: CDR1 MDHEN and CDR2 SYDVKM. CDR3 residues: CASSYPGHLYEQYF. The CDR3 nucleotides read TGTGCCAGCAGTTATCCGGGACATTTATACGAGCAGTACTTC.

In this sample, this clone turned up a few times. The V call is TRBV7-2, the J call TRBJ2-7, with TRBD2 matching over 11 bases. V was clipped by 5 bases and J by 5 bases; unmatched bases: 14. The CDR3 totals 17 residues. CDR1 is SGHTA and CDR2 is FQGNSA in the germline V gene. CDR3 nucleotide sequence: TGTGCCAGCAGCATAATAGCGGGAGGGCCCTCCCCCCACGAGCAGTACTTC. As protein: CASSIIAGGPSPHEQYF. The full variable domain, its missing parts supplied by reference TRBV7-2 and TRBJ2-7, is GAGVSQSPSNKVTEKGKDVELRCDPISGHTALYWYRQSLGQGLEFLIYFQGNSAPDKSGLPSDRFSAERTGGSVSTLTIQRTQQEDSAVYLCASSIIAGGPSPHEQYFGPGTRLTVT.

With regard to this clone: The junction departs from germline at one end; a sequencing error may be responsible. V usage is TRBV10-3 and J usage is TRBJ2-3, with D possibly TRBD1 on 5 matching bases. Germline V gene data show CDR1 as ENHRY and CDR2 as SYGVKD. The CDR3 contains 14 residues. The CDR3 DNA reads as TGTGCCATCAGGGAGTGGGGCGACACAGATACGCAGTATTTT. It translates to CAIREWGDTDTQYF.

The chain joins TRBV7-2 to TRBJ2-7; D might be TRBD2 (6 bases). The CDR3 has 14 residues. Germline V gene data show CDR1 as SGHTA and CDR2 as FQGNSA. The V end was cut by 3 bases, the J end by 5 bases, with 14 bases between. In DNA form, the CDR3 reads TGTGCCAGCAGCTTCCGGTCTGGGGAGGACGAGCAGTACTTC. As protein: CASSFRSGEDEQYF.

This clone has just a few counts. Here the CDR3 DNA reads TGTGCCCCTCACATTCAGTACTTC. Translated: CAPHIQYF. This chain uses TRBV3-1 (or the pseudogene TRBV3-2) with TRBJ2-4; D gene unclear. Germline CDR1 and CDR2: LGHDT and YNNKEL (reference sequence). This CDR3 is 8 amino acids long. V shed 11 bases and J shed 8 bases, with 4 bases lying between them.

The J gene is TRBJ2-1, the V gene TRBV2; 9 nucleotides line up with TRBD2. Germline V gives CDR1 SNHLY, CDR2 FYNNEI. The CDR3 covers 17 residues. With 2 bases clipped from V and 6 bases from J, the junction kept 11 bases outside the gene matches. The CDR3 DNA reads TGTGCCAGCAGTGAATCGACTAGCGGCCCCTTTTTCAATGAGCAGTTCTTC. Encoded protein: CASSESTSGPFFNEQFF.

The chain carries TRBV29-1 and TRBJ2-7; 10 positions match TRBD2. Germline V gene lookup returns CDR1 SQVTM and CDR2 ANQGSEA. With V trimmed by 1 base and J by 2 bases, 8 bases remained unmatched. The CDR3 is 16 amino acids. The CDR3 nucleotides are TGCAGCGTTGAAGTATCCGGGACTAGCGATCCCTACGAGCAGTACTTC. It specifies CSVEVSGTSDPYEQYF.

CDR3: CASSSIQGYGELFF. As DNA, the CDR3 is TGCGCCAGCAGCTCCATACAGGGGTACGGGGAGCTGTTTTTT. The rearrangement uses TRBV5-1 and TRBJ2-2, with 7 nucleotides matching TRBD1. This CDR3 is built from 14 residues. V lost 3 bases, J lost 7 bases, and 6 bases stayed unmatched. Germline CDR1 and CDR2: SGHRS and YFSETQ.

CDR3: CASSTLKREGEETQYF. Here the CDR3 DNA reads TGTGCCAGCAGCACCCTAAAGCGGGAGGGTGAAGAGACCCAGTACTTC. The chain combines TRBV21-1 with TRBJ2-5; the D segment call TRBD2 is taken from the table without a DNA check. TRBV21-1 is a listed pseudogene. The CDR3 length is 16 residues.

The CDR3 sequence is CATSRDPPSRDTYEQYF. DNA of the CDR3: TGTGCCACCAGCAGAGATCCCCCTTCGCGGGATACCTACGAGCAGTACTTC. The chain uses TRBV15 and TRBJ2-7, with D perhaps TRBD2 (6 bases). CDR3 size: 17 residues. Germline loops: CDR1 LNHNV, CDR2 YYDKDF (reference sequence). Trimming left V 0 bases short and J 2 bases short, with 17 bases between.

The genes are TRBV19 and TRBJ2-1, with TRBD2 identical over 15 bases. Trimming took 5 bases from V and 12 from J; bases not matched to a gene: 26. Germline CDR1 is LNHDA and CDR2 is SQIVND (reference sequence). The CDR3 consists of 21 residues. DNA of the CDR3: TGTGCCAGTAGTCTGGACAGGGTGGCAGGACTAGCGGGAGGGCCGCGGGTGGGGCAGTTCTTC. It codes for CASSLDRVAGLAGGPRVGQFF.

This clone was recorded once. The chain links TRBV29-1 to TRBJ1-1; D might be TRBD1 (5 bases). Germline CDR1 and CDR2: SQVTM and ANQGSEA. V was clipped by 0 bases and J by 8 bases, with 13 bases between them. The CDR3 has 13 amino acids. The CDR3 DNA sequence: TGCAGCGTTGAAGACGGCGGGAAGGGGGAAGCTTTCTTT. Amino acid sequence: CSVEDGGKGEAFF.

The chain carries TRBV6-4 and TRBJ1-1; 11 bases are shared with TRBD1. Germline CDR1 and CDR2: MRHNA and SNTAGT. With 5 bases clipped from V and 8 bases from J, the junction kept 4 bases outside the gene matches. The CDR3 covers 13 residues. This CDR3 is CASSRTGGAEAFF. DNA of the CDR3: TGTGCCAGCAGTCGGACAGGGGGCGCCGAAGCTTTCTTT.

The V and J genes are TRBV27 and TRBJ1-1; D not resolved. V lost 5 bases to trimming and J lost 3 bases, with 22 bases between them. There are 17 residues in the CDR3. The germline gives CDR1 MNHEY, CDR2 SMNVEV (reference sequence). This CDR3 reads CASSPPSTILGDTEAFF. In DNA, the CDR3 is TGTGCCAGCAGTCCCCCTAGCACCATCCTCGGGGACACTGAAGCTTTCTTT.

This clone came up a few times. The V call is TRBV19, the J call TRBJ1-5; 10 bases are shared with TRBD1. CDR3 length: 15 residues. The germline CDR1 and CDR2 sequences are LNHDA and SQIVND (reference sequence). J was trimmed by 5 bases and V by 5 bases; bases with no gene match: 6. The CDR3 sequence is CASSGNGQGDQPQHF. The CDR3 nucleotides read TGTGCCAGTAGTGGAAACGGACAGGGGGATCAGCCCCAGCATTTT.

The rearrangement links TRBV28 to TRBJ1-2, with a weak D call TRBD1 (5 bases). The CDR3 sequence is 15 residues long. In germline, CDR1 is MDHEN, CDR2 SYDVKM. V was pared by 1 base and J by 5 bases, with 14 bases between. CDR3 in amino acids: CASSLFRAPLYGYTF. As DNA, the CDR3 is TGTGCCAGCAGTTTATTCAGGGCCCCCCTATATGGCTACACCTTC.

There are a few counts of this clone. This chain joins TRBV7-6 and TRBJ1-4, with 7 bases aligning to TRBD1. The germline V gene encodes CDR1 SGHVS and CDR2 FNYEAQ. The trim removed 1 base at V and 7 bases at J, leaving 3 bases unmatched. The CDR3 covers 14 residues. This CDR3 reads CASSLEGQSEKLFF. DNA for the CDR3: TGTGCCAGCAGCTTAGAGGGACAGTCTGAAAAACTGTTTTTT.

V gene TRBV25-1 combines with J gene TRBJ2-2, with 7 bases aligning to TRBD2. The CDR3 sequence is 18 residues long. Germline CDR1 MGHDK, CDR2 SYGVNS. The V and J ends lost 6 bases and 1 base, in that order; junction bases with no gene match: 14. As DNA, the CDR3 is TGTGCCAGCAGCTCGAAAGGGAGGGCTAGCGGGAACACCGGGGAGCTGTTTTTT. It codes for CASSSKGRASGNTGELFF.